The clone carrying this T cell receptor beta chain was picked up a small number of times. What it binds is not known. CDR1 and CDR2 from the germline V gene are MGHRA and YSYEKL. V lost 0 bases and J lost 9; bases outside the gene matches: 17. The CDR3 extends over 19 amino acids. PCR used 60 Vbeta primers and 13 Jbeta primers. TCRdb's copy holds only in-frame clones and misses some; the assay was immunoSEQ multiplex PCR. The sample consists of 240,000 or so clones, approximately 80% of them appearing once. Healthy bone marrow donors made up the donors. This entry comes from a study of cytomegalovirus exposure and HLA in healthy donors. General study points: Roughly uniform sequencing depth across donors was assumed, possibly incorrectly. In vitro testing confirmed a few CMV-associated chains as specific for CMV antigens.

This clonotype originated in a woman aged 55-69 years in good health and CMV-seropositive. The rearrangement uses TRBV4-1 and TRBJ2-2; 9 bases match TRBD1. Sequenced sample: PBMCs. The CDR3 DNA reads TGCGCCAGCAGCCAAGATTGGGGGGGGACAGGGACGTACGGCAGGGAGCTGTTTTTT. As protein: CASSQDWGGTGTYGRELFF.